This record looks at one TCR beta chain sequence and its context. As yet, its antigen is unknown. This entry comes from a study of T-cell memory formation after mild COVID-19. Whole-study results and caveats: Contracting clones from day 15 to 85 had balanced CD4/CD8; later expanders favoured CD4+. A subset of responding clones appeared in pre-infection memory, suggesting cross-reactive memory joined. Researchers could not confirm that second-wave clones peaking on day 37 targeted SARS-CoV-2.

UMIs and sample barcodes were carried by the TCR alpha and TCR beta cDNA libraries that 5'RACE produced using constant-segment primers. TCRdb called the 5' RACE reads again in MiXCR, with one record for every CDR3 protein. The data contain about 200,000 distinct CDR3 sequences, roughly 10% of them singletons. The V segment lost 6 bases and the J segment 4 bases; nucleotides outside the gene matches: 8. The CDR3 contains 15 residues. What was sequenced was PBMCs or a T cell subset sorted from them (not recorded which). The chain recombines TRBV12-3 or TRBV12-4 with TRBJ2-5; 10 nucleotides line up with TRBD1. This clonotype originated in a man younger than 35 who had mild COVID-19 (a few samples of this study predate the infection). Cell type and time point are not known. In DNA form, the CDR3 reads TGTGCCAGCAGGTCCGACAGGGGGCATGTAGAGACCCAGTACTTC. This sequence encodes CASRSDRGHVETQYF.